The 5 T cell receptor beta chains listed next were all sequenced from one sample in a study of tumor-infiltrating lymphocytes in primary liver carcinoma. Unsorted whole blood supplied the RNA, and germline DNA was extracted too. Synthesis of TCR beta cDNA was carried out from approximately 500 ng total RNA with a constant-region primer. Nested multiplex PCR, run for three rounds with slightly modified ARM-PCR, yielded TCR beta libraries. Use of TRBV1-TRBV30 forward primers with a C-beta reverse primer characterized the first two PCR rounds, which lasted approximately 11 cycles each. TCRdb reprocessed the multiplex PCR reads via MiXCR and lists one record per CDR3 protein. The table includes 150,000 to 200,000 distinct CDR3 sequences, around three fifths detected once. The sequenced sample was peripheral blood. The receptors originated from a woman between 55 and 75 years old with primary liver carcinoma and hepatitis B virus infection.

In regard to this clonotype: A read error may produce the germline difference seen at one junction end. V and J are TRBV7-8 and TRBJ1-1; D gene unclear. From germline, CDR1 is SGHVS and CDR2 FQNEAQ. The CDR3 consists of 13 residues. CDR3 region: CASSYTPNIEAFF. Here the CDR3 DNA reads TGTGCTAGCAGTTATACACCAAACATTGAAGCTTTCTTT.

This clonotype was seen repeatedly, ten times or more. The chain is built from TRBV12-3 or TRBV12-4 and TRBJ1-6, with 7 bases identical to TRBD1. The CDR3 contains 14 residues. The junction had 6 bases not matched to a gene; V was cut back by 6 bases and J by 7 bases. The CDR3 here is CASRPGQQNSPLHF. In nucleotides, the CDR3 is TGTGCCAGCAGACCGGGACAGCAGAATTCACCCCTCCACTTT.

Comment on this clonotype: One end of the junction fails to match germline, which may point to a read error. The rearrangement uses TRBV28 and TRBJ1-2; unclear D gene. CDR1 and CDR2 from the germline V gene are MDHEN and SYDVKM. This CDR3 is 13 amino acids long. For the CDR3, the DNA is TGTGCCAGCAGTTTACCGTCAGGCTATGGCTACATCTTC. Residues: CASSLPSGYGYIF.

J is TRBJ1-4 and V is TRBV5-6, with 11 bases fitting TRBD1. The germline CDR1 and CDR2 sequences are SGHDT and YYEEEE. With V trimmed by 6 bases and J by 7 bases, 8 bases remained unmatched. The CDR3 extends over 15 amino acids. CDR3 in DNA: TGTGCCAGCACCCCCGGACAGGGGGCGTTTGAAAAACTGTTTTTT. Protein product: CASTPGQGAFEKLFF. Full variable domain (remainder filled in from reference TRBV5-6 and TRBJ1-4): DAGVTQSPTHLIKTRGQQVTLRCSPKSGHDTVSWYQQALGQGPQFIFQYYEEEERQRGNFPDRFSGHQFPNYSSELNVNALLLGDSALYLCASTPGQGAFEKLFFGSGTQLSVL.

Of note for this clonotype: One end of the junction is discordant with germline, which a read error may explain. This sequence joins TRBV12-3 or TRBV12-4 and TRBJ2-5; 9 nucleotides align to TRBD1. The CDR3 extends over 16 amino acids. The CDR3 sequence is CASSFPIGQGQETQCF. In DNA, the CDR3 is TGTGCCAGCAGTTTCCCGATCGGACAGGGGCAAGAGACCCAATGCTTC.